A selection of T cell receptor beta chains follows, all from one sample in a study of T cell responses to AZD1222 COVID-19 vaccine. The assay was immunoSEQ multiplex PCR, and TCRdb's table has in-frame clones only and misses some. There are fewer than 150,000 clones in the sample; 90% occur only once, and around 3.6% lies in the top ten. The input for sequencing was peripheral blood, taken on day 0 of AZD1222 vaccination. The receptors were gathered from an adult in good health. CDR3s include the opening cysteine and the closing phenylalanine or tryptophan. A D gene is named only where the DNA matches it firmly. Rows give clone size only sometimes, using once, few, many, or a class for an expanded clone.

clone size | D gene | J gene | V gene | CDR3 protein | CDR3 DNA
. | TRBD1 | TRBJ1-4 | TRBV11-3 | CASSLRTGLWEKLFF | TGTGCCAGCAGCTTACGGACAGGGCTTTGGGAAAAACTGTTTTTT
. | TRBD1 | TRBJ1-2 | TRBV5-1 | CASSDVQGAGGYTF | TGCGCCAGCAGCGACGTTCAGGGGGCGGGTGGCTACACCTTC
. | TRBD1 | TRBJ1-4 | TRBV6-5 | CASSYPGQLNEKLFF | TGTGCCAGCAGTTACCCGGGACAGCTAAATGAAAAACTGTTTTTT
. | . | TRBJ1-5 | TRBV14 | CASSHGQNQPQHF | TGTGCCAGCAGCCACGGACAGAATCAGCCCCAGCATTTT
. | . | TRBJ2-6 | TRBV4-1 | CASSAPTPMIGANVLTF | TGCGCCAGCAGCGCACCGACACCAATGATTGGGGCCAACGTCCTGACTTTC
. | . | TRBJ2-2 | TRBV11-2 | CASSSNTGPGELFF | TGTGCCAGCAGCTCAAACACAGGGCCCGGGGAGCTGTTTTTT
. | TRBD2 | TRBJ2-1 | TRBV7-7 | CASSLSGSYNEQFF | TGTGCTAGCAGCCTTAGCGGGAGTTACAATGAGCAGTTCTTC
few | . | TRBJ2-1 | TRBV27 | CASRLGGSSYNEQFF | TGTGCCAGCAGGCTAGGGGGGAGCTCCTACAATGAGCAGTTCTTC
. | . | TRBJ1-1 | TRBV5-6 | CASSSGQNMNTEAFF | TGTGCCAGCAGCTCCGGACAGAACATGAACACTGAAGCTTTCTTT
. | . | TRBJ1-6 | TRBV7-9 | CASSLTGSGNSPLHF | TGTGCCAGCAGCTTAACGGGCTCAGGAAATTCACCCCTCCACTTT
. | . | TRBJ2-4 | TRBV14 | CASSPLRGNIQYF | TGTGCCAGCAGCCCCCTCCGGGGGAACATTCAGTACTTC
. | . | TRBJ2-1 | TRBV27 | CASSPFGGHQFF | TGTGCCAGCAGCCCATTCGGTGGTCATCAGTTCTTC
. | TRBD1 | TRBJ2-7 | TRBV27 | CASSLYQGVRYEQYF | TGTGCCAGCAGTTTATACCAGGGGGTACGGTACGAGCAGTACTTC
. | TRBD2 | TRBJ2-1 | TRBV6-5 | CASQLAGGPNAEQFF | TGTGCCAGCCAACTAGCGGGGGGGCCGAACGCTGAGCAGTTCTTC
. | . | TRBJ2-2 | TRBV20-1 | CSASAGPNTGELFF | TGCAGTGCTAGTGCAGGGCCGAACACCGGGGAGCTGTTTTTT
. | . | TRBJ2-5 | TRBV6-6 | CASIPKGETQYF | TGTGCCAGCATCCCGAAGGGGGAGACCCAGTACTTC
. | TRBD1 | TRBJ2-1 | TRBV29-1 | CSVEGTGDYNEQFF | TGCAGCGTTGAGGGGACAGGGGATTACAATGAGCAGTTCTTC
. | . | TRBJ1-2 | TRBV13 | CASSPRGGNYGYTF | TGTGCCAGCAGCCCTCGGGGGGGAAACTATGGCTACACCTTC
. | TRBD2 | TRBJ2-7 | TRBV6-6 | CASRESSGGAFEQYF | TGTGCCAGCAGAGAAAGTAGCGGGGGGGCCTTCGAGCAGTACTTC
. | . | TRBJ1-2 | TRBV5-1 | CASSRGLLHGYTF | TGCGCCAGCAGTCGAGGCTTGTTACATGGCTACACCTTC
. | . | TRBJ2-2 | TRBV4-2 | CASSLEGGELFF | TGTGCCAGCAGCCTGGAGGGCGGGGAGCTGTTTTTT
once | . | TRBJ2-7 | TRBV27 | CASSPGRGPTYEQYF | TGTGCCAGCAGTCCAGGGCGGGGCCCTACCTACGAGCAGTACTTC
. | . | TRBJ1-1 | TRBV7-9 | CASSLVRTVNTEAFF | TGTGCCAGCAGCTTAGTCCGGACAGTGAACACTGAAGCTTTCTTT
. | . | TRBJ2-3 | TRBV4-3 | CASSQETDTQYF | TGCGCCAGCAGCCAAGAAACAGATACGCAGTATTTT
. | TRBD1 | TRBJ1-5 | TRBV6-5 | CASSYQVRDRNQPQHF | TGTGCCAGCAGTTACCAAGTCCGGGACAGGAATCAGCCCCAGCATTTT
. | . | TRBJ2-5 | TRBV3-1/TRBV3-2 | CASSQTAGSIGETQYF | TGTGCCAGCAGCCAAACTGCGGGTTCTATTGGAGAGACCCAGTACTTC
. | TRBD1 | TRBJ1-1 | TRBV27 | CASQTGTGIAEAFF | TGTGCCAGCCAGACCGGGACAGGGATCGCTGAAGCTTTCTTT
once | . | TRBJ2-1 | TRBV13 | CASSLGRYPYNEQFF | TGTGCCAGCAGCTTAGGCAGGTACCCCTACAATGAGCAGTTCTTC
. | . | TRBJ1-1 | TRBV10-3 | CAIGSGQVNTEAFF | TGTGCCATCGGGTCGGGGCAGGTGAACACTGAAGCTTTCTTT
. | . | TRBJ1-2 | TRBV7-2 | CASSPNPGTSYGYTF | TGTGCCAGCAGCCCTAACCCTGGGACCTCCTATGGCTACACCTTC
. | . | TRBJ2-1 | TRBV19 | CASSGGGYTYNEQFF | TGTGCCAGTAGCGGGGGTGGGTACACCTACAATGAGCAGTTCTTC
. | TRBD2 | TRBJ2-1 | TRBV11-2 | CASSLDPLADNEQFF | TGTGCCAGCAGCTTAGACCCGCTAGCGGACAATGAGCAGTTCTTC
. | TRBD2 | TRBJ2-3 | TRBV7-9 | CASSDHRLAGRTDTQYF | TGTGCCAGCAGCGACCACCGACTAGCGGGACGCACAGATACGCAGTATTTT
. | TRBD1 | TRBJ2-7 | TRBV2 | CASSVGQGPWDEQYF | TGTGCCAGCAGTGTGGGACAGGGGCCTTGGGACGAGCAGTACTTC
. | . | TRBJ1-2 | TRBV30 | CAWRNRVGYGYTF | TGTGCCTGGAGGAACAGGGTGGGCTATGGCTACACCTTC
. | TRBD2 | TRBJ2-1 | TRBV11-3 | CASSLASGIIRHEQFF | TGTGCCAGCAGCTTGGCTAGCGGGATTATCCGACATGAGCAGTTCTTC
. | . | TRBJ1-3 | TRBV9 | CASSVDGVPYSGNTIYF | TGTGCCAGCAGCGTAGATGGGGTGCCCTACTCTGGAAACACCATATATTTT
. | TRBD2 | TRBJ2-3 | TRBV30 | CAWSPTGTSGGGLSTDTQYF | TGTGCCTGGAGCCCTACCGGGACTAGCGGGGGGGGGCTCAGCACAGATACGCAGTATTTT
. | . | TRBJ2-2 | TRBV27 | CANPTGTPNTGELFF | TGTGCCAACCCGACTGGAACCCCGAACACCGGGGAGCTGTTTTTT
. | TRBD2 | TRBJ2-1 | TRBV30 | CAWSVLREGEQFF | TGTGCCTGGAGTGTACTGCGGGAGGGTGAGCAGTTCTTC
once | TRBD2 | TRBJ2-5 | TRBV3-1/TRBV3-2 | CASSQDGFGGARGTQYF | TGTGCCAGCAGCCAAGATGGTTTCGGGGGGGCGAGAGGGACCCAGTACTTC
. | TRBD1 | TRBJ1-2 | TRBV2 | CASSEDRANYGYTF | TGTGCCAGCAGTGAGGACAGGGCAAACTATGGCTACACCTTC
. | . | TRBJ2-1 | TRBV4-1 | CASSLSPGERKFF | TGCGCCAGCAGCCTCTCCCCGGGAGAACGGAAGTTCTTC
. | TRBD1 | TRBJ2-1 | TRBV4-1 | CASSQGQGYNEQFF | TGCGCCAGCAGCCAGGGACAGGGATACAATGAGCAGTTCTTC
. | TRBD1 | TRBJ2-3 | TRBV5-4 | CASTGTGSTDTQYF | TGTGCCAGTACCGGGACAGGTAGCACAGATACGCAGTATTTT
. | . | TRBJ2-3 | TRBV29-1 | CSVDRTSTDTQYF | TGCAGCGTTGACCGGACTTCCACAGATACGCAGTATTTT
. | . | TRBJ1-2 | TRBV7-8 | CASSFLGRVVGGYTF | TGTGCCAGCAGCTTTCTCGGCAGGGTAGTTGGCGGCTACACCTTC
. | . | TRBJ1-1 | TRBV6-4 | CASSEQEGADEAFF | TGTGCCAGCAGTGAACAGGAGGGTGCGGATGAAGCTTTCTTT
. | . | TRBJ1-3 | TRBV11-3 | CASSGPQGNTIYF | TGTGCCAGCAGCGGGCCGCAAGGAAACACCATATATTTT
. | . | TRBJ1-3 | TRBV4-3 | CASSQDPGGNTIYF | TGCGCCAGCAGCCAAGATCCAGGGGGAAACACCATATATTTT
few | . | TRBJ2-1 | TRBV7-9 | CASSHSVEKGNEQFF | TGTGCCAGCAGCCACAGCGTAGAAAAGGGCAATGAGCAGTTCTTC
few | . | TRBJ2-7 | TRBV11-2 | CASSLDLDPRSYEQYF | TGTGCCAGCAGCTTAGATTTGGACCCACGCTCCTACGAGCAGTACTTC
. | TRBD2 | TRBJ2-1 | TRBV9 | CASSVGLAGTYNEQFF | TGTGCCAGCAGCGTTGGACTAGCGGGGACATACAATGAGCAGTTCTTC